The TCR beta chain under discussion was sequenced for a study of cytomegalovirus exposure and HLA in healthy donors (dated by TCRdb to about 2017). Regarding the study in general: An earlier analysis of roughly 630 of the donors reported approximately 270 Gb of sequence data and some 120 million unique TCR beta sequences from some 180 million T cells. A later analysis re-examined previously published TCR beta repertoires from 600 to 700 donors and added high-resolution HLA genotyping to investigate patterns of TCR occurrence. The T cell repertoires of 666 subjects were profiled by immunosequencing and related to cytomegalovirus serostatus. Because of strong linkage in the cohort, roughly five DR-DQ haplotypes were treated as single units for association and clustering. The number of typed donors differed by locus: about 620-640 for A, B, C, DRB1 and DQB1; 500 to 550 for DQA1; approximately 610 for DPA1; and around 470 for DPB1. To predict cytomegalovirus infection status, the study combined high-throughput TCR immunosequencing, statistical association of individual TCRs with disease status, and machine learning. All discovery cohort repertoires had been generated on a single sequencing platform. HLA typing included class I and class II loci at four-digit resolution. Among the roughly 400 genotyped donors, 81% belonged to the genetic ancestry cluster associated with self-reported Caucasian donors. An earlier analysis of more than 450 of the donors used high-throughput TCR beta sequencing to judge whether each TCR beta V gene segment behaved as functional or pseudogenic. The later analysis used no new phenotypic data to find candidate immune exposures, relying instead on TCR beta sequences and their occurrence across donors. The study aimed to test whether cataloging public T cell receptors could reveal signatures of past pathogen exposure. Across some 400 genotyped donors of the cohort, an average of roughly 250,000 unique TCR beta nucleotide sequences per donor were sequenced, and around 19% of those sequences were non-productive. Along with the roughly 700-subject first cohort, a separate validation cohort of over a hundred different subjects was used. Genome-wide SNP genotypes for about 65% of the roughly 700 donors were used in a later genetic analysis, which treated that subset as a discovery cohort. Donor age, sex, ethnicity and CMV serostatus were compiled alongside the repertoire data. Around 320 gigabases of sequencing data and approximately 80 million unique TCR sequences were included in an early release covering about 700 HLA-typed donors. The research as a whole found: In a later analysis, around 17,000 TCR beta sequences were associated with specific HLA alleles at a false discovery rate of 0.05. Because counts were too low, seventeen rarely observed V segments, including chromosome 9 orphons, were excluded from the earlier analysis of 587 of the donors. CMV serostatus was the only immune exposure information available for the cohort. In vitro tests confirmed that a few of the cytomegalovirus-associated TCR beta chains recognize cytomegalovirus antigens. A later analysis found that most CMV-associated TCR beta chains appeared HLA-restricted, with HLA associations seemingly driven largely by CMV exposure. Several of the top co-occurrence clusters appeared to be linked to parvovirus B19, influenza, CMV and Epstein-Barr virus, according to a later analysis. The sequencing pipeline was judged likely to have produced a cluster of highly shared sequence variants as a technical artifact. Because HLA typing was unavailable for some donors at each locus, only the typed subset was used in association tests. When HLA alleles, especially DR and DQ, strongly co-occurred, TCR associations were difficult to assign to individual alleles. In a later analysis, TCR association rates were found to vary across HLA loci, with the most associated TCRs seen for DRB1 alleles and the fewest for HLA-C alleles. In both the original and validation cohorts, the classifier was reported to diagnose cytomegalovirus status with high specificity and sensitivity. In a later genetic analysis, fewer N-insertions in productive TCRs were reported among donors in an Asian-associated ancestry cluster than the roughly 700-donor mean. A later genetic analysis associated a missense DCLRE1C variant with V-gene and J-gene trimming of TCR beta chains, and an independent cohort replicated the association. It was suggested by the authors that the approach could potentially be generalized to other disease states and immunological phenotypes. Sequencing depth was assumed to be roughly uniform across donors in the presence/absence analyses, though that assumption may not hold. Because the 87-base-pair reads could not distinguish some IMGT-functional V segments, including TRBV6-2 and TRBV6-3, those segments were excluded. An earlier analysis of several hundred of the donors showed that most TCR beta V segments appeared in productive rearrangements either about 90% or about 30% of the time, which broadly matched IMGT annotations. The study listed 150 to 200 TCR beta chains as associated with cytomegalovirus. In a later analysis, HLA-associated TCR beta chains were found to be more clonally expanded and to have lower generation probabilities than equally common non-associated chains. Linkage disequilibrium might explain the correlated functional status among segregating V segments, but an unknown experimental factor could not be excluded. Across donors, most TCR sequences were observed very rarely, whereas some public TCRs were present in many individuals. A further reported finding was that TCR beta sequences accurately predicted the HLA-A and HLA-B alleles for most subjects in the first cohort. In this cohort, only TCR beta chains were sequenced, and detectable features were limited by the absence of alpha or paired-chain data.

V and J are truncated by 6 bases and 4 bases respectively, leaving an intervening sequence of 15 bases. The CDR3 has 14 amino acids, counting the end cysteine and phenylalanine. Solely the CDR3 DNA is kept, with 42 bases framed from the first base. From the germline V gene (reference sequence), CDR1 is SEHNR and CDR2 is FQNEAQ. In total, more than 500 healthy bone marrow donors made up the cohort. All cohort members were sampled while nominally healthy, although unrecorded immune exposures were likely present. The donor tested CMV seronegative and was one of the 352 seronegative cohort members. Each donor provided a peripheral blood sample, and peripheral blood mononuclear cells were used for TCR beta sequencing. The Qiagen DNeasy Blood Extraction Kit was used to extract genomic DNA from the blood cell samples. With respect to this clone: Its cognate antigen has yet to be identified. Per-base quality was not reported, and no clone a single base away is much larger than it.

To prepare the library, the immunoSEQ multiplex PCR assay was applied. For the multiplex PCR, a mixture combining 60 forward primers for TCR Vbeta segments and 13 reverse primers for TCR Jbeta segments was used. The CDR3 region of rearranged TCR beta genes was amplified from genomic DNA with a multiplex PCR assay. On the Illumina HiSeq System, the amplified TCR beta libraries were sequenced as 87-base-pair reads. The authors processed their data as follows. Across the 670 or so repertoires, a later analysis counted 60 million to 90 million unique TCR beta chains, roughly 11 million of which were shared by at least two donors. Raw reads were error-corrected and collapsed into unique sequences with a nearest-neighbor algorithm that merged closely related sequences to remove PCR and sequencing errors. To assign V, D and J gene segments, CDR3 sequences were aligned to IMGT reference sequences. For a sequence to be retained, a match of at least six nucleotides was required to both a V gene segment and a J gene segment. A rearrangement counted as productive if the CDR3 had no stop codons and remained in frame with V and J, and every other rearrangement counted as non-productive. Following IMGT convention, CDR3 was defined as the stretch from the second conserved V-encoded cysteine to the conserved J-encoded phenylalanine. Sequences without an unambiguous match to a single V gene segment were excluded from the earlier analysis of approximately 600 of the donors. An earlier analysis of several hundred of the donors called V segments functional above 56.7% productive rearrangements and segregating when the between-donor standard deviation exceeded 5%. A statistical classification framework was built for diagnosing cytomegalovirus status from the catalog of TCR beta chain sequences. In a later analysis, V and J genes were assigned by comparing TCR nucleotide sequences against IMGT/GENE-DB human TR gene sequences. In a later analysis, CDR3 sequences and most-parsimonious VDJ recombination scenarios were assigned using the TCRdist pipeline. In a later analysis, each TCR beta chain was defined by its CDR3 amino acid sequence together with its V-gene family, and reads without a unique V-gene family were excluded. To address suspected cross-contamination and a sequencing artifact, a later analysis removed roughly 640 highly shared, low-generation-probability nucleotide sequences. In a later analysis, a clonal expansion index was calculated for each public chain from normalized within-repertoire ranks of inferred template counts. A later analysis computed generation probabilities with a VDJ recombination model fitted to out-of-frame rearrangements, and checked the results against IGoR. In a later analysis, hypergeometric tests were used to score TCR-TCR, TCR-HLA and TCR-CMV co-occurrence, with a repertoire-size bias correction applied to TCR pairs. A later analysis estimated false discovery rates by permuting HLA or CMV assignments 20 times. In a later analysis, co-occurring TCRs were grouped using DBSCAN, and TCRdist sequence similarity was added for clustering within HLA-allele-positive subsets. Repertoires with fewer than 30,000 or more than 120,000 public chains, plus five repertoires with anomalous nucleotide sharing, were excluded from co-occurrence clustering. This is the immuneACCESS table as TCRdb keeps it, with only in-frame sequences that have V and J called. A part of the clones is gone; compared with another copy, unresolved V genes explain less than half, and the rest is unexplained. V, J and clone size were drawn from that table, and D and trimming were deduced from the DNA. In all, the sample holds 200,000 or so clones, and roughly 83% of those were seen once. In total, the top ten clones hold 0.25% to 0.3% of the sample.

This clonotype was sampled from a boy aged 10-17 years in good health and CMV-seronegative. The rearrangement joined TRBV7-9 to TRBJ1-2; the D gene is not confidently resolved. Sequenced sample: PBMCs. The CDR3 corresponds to CASSLQAGSYGYTF. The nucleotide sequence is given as TGTGCCAGCAGTCTTCAGGCTGGTAGCTATGGCTACACCTTC.